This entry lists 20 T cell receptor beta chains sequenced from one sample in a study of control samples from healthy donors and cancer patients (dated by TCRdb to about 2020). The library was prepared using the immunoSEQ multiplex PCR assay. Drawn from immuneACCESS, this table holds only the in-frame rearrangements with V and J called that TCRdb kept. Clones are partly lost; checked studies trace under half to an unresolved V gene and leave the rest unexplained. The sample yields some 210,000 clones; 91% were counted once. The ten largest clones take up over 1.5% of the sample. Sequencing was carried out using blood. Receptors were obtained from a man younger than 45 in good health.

The CDR3 reads CATSRQGDTEAFF. Written as DNA, the CDR3 is TGTGCCACCAGCAGACAGGGCGACACTGAAGCTTTCTTT. The rearrangement links TRBV15 to TRBJ1-1; D is perhaps TRBD1 (5 bases). This CDR3 has 13 amino acids. V was trimmed by 2 bases and J by 3 bases, leaving 7 bases between them. Germline lookup yields CDR1 LNHNV and CDR2 YYDKDF (reference sequence).

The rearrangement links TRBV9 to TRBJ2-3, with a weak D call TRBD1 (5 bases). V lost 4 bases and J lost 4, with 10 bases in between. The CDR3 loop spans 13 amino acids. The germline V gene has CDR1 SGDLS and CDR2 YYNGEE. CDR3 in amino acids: CASSTRVPDTQYF. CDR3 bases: TGTGCCAGCAGCACCAGGGTGCCAGATACGCAGTATTTT. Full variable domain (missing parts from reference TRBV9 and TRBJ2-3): DSGVTQTPKHLITATGQRVTLRCSPRSGDLSVYWYQQSLDQGLQFLIQYYNGEERAKGNILERFSAQQFPDLHSELNLSSLELGDSALYFCASSTRVPDTQYFGPGTRLTVL.

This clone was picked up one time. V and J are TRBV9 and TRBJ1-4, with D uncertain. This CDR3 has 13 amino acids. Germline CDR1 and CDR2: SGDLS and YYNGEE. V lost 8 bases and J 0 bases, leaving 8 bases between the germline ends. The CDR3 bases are TGTGCCAGTGGCCCAGCAACTAATGAAAAACTGTTTTTT. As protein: CASGPATNEKLFF.

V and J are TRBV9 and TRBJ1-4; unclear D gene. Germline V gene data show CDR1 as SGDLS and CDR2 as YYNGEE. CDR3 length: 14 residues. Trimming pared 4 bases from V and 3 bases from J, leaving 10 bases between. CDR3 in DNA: TGTGCCAGCAGCTCCGCAGGCCCTAATGAAAAACTGTTTTTT. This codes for CASSSAGPNEKLFF.

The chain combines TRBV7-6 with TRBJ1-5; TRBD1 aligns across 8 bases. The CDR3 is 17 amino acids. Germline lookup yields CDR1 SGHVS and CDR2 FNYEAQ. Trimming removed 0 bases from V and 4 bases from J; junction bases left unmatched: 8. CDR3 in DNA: TGTGCCAGCAGCTTAGCCTTTGACAGGGGCCTTAATCAGCCCCAGCATTTT. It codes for CASSLAFDRGLNQPQHF.

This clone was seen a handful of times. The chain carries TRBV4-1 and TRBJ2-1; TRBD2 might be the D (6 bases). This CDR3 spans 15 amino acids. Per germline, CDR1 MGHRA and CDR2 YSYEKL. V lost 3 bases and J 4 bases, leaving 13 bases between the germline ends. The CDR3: CASSQEEDYYNEQFF. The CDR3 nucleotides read TGCGCCAGCAGCCAGGAGGAGGACTATTACAATGAGCAGTTCTTC.

The CDR3 DNA reads TGTGCCAGCTCACTATCCAGCCTTAATGAAAAACTGTTTTTT. It encodes CASSLSSLNEKLFF. The chain recombines TRBV18 with TRBJ1-4; no firm D call. Per germline, CDR1 KGHSH and CDR2 LQKENI. CDR3 length equals 14 residues. V lost 4 bases and J lost 4, with 10 bases in between.

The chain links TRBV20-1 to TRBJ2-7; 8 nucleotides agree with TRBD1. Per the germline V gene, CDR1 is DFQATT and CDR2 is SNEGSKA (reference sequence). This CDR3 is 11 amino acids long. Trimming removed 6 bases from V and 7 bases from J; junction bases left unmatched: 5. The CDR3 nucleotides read TGCAGTGCCCCCGGGGACAGGGAGCAGTACTTC. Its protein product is CSAPGDREQYF.

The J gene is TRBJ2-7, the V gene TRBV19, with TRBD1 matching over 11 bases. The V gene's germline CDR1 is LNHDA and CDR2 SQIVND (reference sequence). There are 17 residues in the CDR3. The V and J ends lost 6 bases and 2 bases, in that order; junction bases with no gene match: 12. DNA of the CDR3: TGTGCCAGTAGCCCCATCGGTTGGGGACAGGGGGCCTACGAGCAGTACTTC. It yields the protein CASSPIGWGQGAYEQYF.

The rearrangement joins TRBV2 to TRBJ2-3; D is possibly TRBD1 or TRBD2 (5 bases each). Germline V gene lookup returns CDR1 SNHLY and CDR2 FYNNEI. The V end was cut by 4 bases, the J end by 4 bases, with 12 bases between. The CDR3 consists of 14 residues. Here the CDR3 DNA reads TGTGCCAGCAGTGCTGGGACGGACCCAGATACGCAGTATTTT. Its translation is CASSAGTDPDTQYF.

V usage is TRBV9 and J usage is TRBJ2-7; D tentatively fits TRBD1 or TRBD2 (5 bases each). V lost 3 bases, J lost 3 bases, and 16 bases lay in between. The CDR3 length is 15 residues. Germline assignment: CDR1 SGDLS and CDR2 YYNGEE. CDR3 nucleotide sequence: TGTGCCAGCAGCGAGGGGACCACAGAGGTCTACGAGCAGTACTTC. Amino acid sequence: CASSEGTTEVYEQYF.

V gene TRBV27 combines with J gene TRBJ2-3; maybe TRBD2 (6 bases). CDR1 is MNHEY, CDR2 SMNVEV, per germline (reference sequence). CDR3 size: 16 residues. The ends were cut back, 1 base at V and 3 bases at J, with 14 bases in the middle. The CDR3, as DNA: TGTGCCAGCAGTTTATTCGGCGGGGCTGGTACAGATACGCAGTATTTT. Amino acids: CASSLFGGAGTDTQYF.

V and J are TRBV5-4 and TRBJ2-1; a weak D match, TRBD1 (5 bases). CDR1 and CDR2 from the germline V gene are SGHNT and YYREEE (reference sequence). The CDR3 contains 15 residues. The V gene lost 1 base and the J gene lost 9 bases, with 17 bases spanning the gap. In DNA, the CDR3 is TGTGCCAGCAGCTTGCTTGTAAAGGGGAACGGTGAGCAGTTCTTC. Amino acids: CASSLLVKGNGEQFF.

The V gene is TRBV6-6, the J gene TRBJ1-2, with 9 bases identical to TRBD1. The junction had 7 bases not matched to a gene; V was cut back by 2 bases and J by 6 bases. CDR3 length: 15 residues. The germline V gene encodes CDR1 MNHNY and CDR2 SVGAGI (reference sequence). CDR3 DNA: TGTGCCAGCAGTTACGGGGAAACAGGGGGCGATGGCTACACCTTC. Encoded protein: CASSYGETGGDGYTF.

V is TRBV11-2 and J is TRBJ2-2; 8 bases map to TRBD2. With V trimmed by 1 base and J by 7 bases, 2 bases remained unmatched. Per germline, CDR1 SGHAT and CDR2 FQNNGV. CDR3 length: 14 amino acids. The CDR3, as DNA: TGTGCCAGCAGCTTAGTTAGCGGGGTCGGGGAGCTGTTTTTT. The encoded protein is CASSLVSGVGELFF.

For the CDR3, the DNA is TGTGCCAGCAGCTTAGGGACAGGGCCGAATGAAAAACTGTTTTTT. Its protein is CASSLGTGPNEKLFF. The gene calls are TRBV7-6 and TRBJ1-4; 8 positions match TRBD1. The V gene end was trimmed by 1 base and the J gene end by 5 bases; junction bases not matched to a gene: 3. Germline CDR1 reads SGHVS; CDR2 reads FNYEAQ. CDR3 length: 15 amino acids.

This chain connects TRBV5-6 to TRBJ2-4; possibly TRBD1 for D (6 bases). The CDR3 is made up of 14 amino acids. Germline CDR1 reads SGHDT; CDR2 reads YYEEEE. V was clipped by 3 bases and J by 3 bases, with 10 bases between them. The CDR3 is CASSSGQRKNIQYF. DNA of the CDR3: TGTGCCAGCAGCTCCGGACAGCGCAAAAACATTCAGTACTTC.

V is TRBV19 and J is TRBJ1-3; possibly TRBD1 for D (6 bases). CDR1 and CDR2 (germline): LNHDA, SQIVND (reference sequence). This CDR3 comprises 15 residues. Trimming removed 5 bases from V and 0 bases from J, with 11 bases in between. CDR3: CASSPDRNSGNTIYF. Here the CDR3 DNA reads TGTGCCAGTAGTCCCGACAGGAACTCTGGAAACACCATATATTTT.

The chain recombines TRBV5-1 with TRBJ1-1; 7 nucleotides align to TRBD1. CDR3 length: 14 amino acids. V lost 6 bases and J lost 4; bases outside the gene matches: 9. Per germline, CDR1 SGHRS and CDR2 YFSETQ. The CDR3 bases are TGCGCCAGCACCCAGGGGGTAGGCGGCACTGAAGCTTTCTTT. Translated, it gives CASTQGVGGTEAFF. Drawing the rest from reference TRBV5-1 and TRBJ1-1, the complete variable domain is KAGVTQTPRYLIKTRGQQVTLSCSPISGHRSVSWYQQTPGQGLQFLFEYFSETQRNKGNFPGRFSGRQFSNSRSEMNVSTLELGDSALYLCASTQGVGGTEAFFGQGTRLTVV.

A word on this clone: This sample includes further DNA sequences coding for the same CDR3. CDR3 DNA sequence: TGCAGCGTTGAAGGACTAGCGGGGGATTACGAGCAGTACTTC. This encodes CSVEGLAGDYEQYF. This chain links TRBV29-1 with TRBJ2-7; 12 nucleotides match TRBD2. This CDR3 is 14 amino acids long. Germline V gene sequence: CDR1 SQVTM, CDR2 ANQGSEA. After removal of 1 base from V and 4 bases from J, the junction contained 2 bases not matched to a gene.